The source of this T cell receptor beta chain is a study of blood T cell repertoires in COVID-19 (dated by TCRdb to 2020 to 2021). About the full investigation: Samples covering the acute and convalescent phases of COVID-19 were provided by collaborators in the United States, Italy and Spain. The prospective study material was composed of cDNA or gDNA derived from T cells, B-cell-depleted T cells, or PBMCs. The dataset comprised deeply sampled blood TCRbeta repertoires from subjects exposed to, actively infected with, or recovered from COVID-19. The repertoires were released in a freely available public database intended as a resource for research on the immune response to SARS-CoV-2. The samples were drawn from two sources: the first 160 participants of the ongoing ImmuneRACE study, and 1,200 or so subjects contributed by 6 global collaborators. A de-identified subject ID, COVID-19 status, age in years and sex were almost always included in the sample metadata. Where available, HLA class I and class II types were taken from metadata supplied by the sample provider and were not determined by assay-based typing.

For this clone: The clone's antigen remains unknown. The input lacks base qualities; no much larger clone sits a single base away.

Summary of the overall study and its limitations: The quantity of clinical and demographic metadata differed by source and by participant and was supplied without curation.

Trimming at the junction amounts to 0 bases on V and 1 base on J, and the germline ends lie 4 bases apart. The CDR3 contains 14 residues, cysteine and phenylalanine counted. The sequence is cut down to CDR3 DNA, 42 bases in frame from base 1. From a lookup of the germline V gene (reference sequence), CDR1 and CDR2 are SGHKS and YYEKEE. The collaborating institutions used their own protocols to collect whole blood in K2EDTA tubes. For TCRbeta analysis, collaborators shipped samples in one of three forms: frozen whole blood, isolated PBMCs, or DNA extracted from either of those sample types. The immunoSEQ Assay, a bias-controlled multiplex PCR, was used to amplify TCRbeta CDR3 regions from genomic DNA. Per the original workflow: The number of nucleated cells in each sample was estimated by amplification of reference gene primers within the assay. Sequence reads were collapsed and filtered to measure the absolute abundance of every unique TCRbeta CDR3 rearrangement. Productive Simpson clonality was computed per sample as the square root of Simpson's diversity index over productive rearrangements. TCRdb took over this immuneACCESS table, retaining in-frame rearrangements with V and J assigned. Such tables are incomplete; in checked studies, under half of the missing clones stem from an unresolved V gene, and the remainder is unexplained. V and J calls and clone size come straight from that table; D and trimming were deduced from the DNA. The sample contains around 70,000 clones, almost 90% of them found a single time. The ten largest clones take up less than 2% of the sample.

This clonotype originated in a woman aged 80 or over with active or convalescent COVID-19. Sample: peripheral blood. The rearrangement combines TRBV5-5 with TRBJ2-2; the D gene is unclear. The encoded CDR3 is CASSLGQNTGELFF. In nucleotide form, the sequence is TGTGCCAGCAGCTTGGGACAGAACACCGGGGAGCTGTTTTTT.